The clone carrying this TCR beta chain showed up just a few times. Antigen unknown. Germline V gene sequence: CDR1 SGDLS, CDR2 YYNGEE. V dropped 4 bases and J dropped 4; count of bases not matched to a gene: 4. The CDR3 spans 14 residues. Primers included in the PCR were 60 Vbeta and 13 Jbeta primers. Produced via immunoSEQ multiplex PCR; TCRdb's table is partial and in-frame only. The data contain approximately 150,000 clones, less than 85% of them singletons. The sample comes from a study of cytomegalovirus exposure and HLA in healthy donors. Points from the study as a whole: About 87% or about 30% of the time was how often most TCR beta V segments were productive, according to an earlier analysis. It was reported that TCR beta sequences correctly inferred the HLA-A and HLA-B alleles for most subjects. Across donors, sequencing depth was assumed by presence/absence analyses to be roughly uniform.

The sequence was collected from a man between 60 and 75 years old in good health and CMV-seronegative. V and J are TRBV9 and TRBJ2-2; 7 bases map to TRBD1. The source material was PBMCs. The CDR3 nucleotides are TGTGCCAGCAGCTCCAGGGGGTCCACCGGGGAGCTGTTTTTT. This sequence encodes CASSSRGSTGELFF.